A single sample is the source of the 8 T cell receptor beta chains below, sequenced in a study of shared clonotypes between healthy human individuals. This table comes from immunoSEQ multiplex PCR, and its TCRdb copy is limited to in-frame clones, with some not included. The data contain 2.3 million or so clones, approximately 93% of them singletons. The sequenced material came from naive CD4+ T cells from PBMCs. Subset: CD45RA+ positively selected. These receptors were collected from a man aged 18 to 35 in good health. Some clones in this sample may be carry-over from other donors' samples.

The table lists this clone with a count of one. The same CDR3 arises from other DNA sequences in this sample as well. The rearrangement links TRBV9 to TRBJ2-1; unclear D gene. V dropped 4 bases and J dropped 4 bases, with 9 bases sitting between them. CDR1 and CDR2 (germline): SGDLS, YYNGEE. CDR3 length: 13 residues. This CDR3 reads CASSPRPYNEQFF. The CDR3 DNA reads TGTGCCAGCAGCCCCCGCCCGTACAATGAGCAGTTCTTC.

This chain connects TRBV6-5 to TRBJ2-1; 13 bases map to TRBD2. V lost 6 bases to trimming and J lost 9 bases; unmatched junction nucleotides: 8. The CDR3 is 15 amino acids. The germline gives CDR1 MNHEY, CDR2 SVGAGI. CDR3 residues: CASSRTSGRVSEQFF. In DNA form, the CDR3 reads TGTGCCAGCAGCCGGACTAGCGGGAGAGTGAGTGAGCAGTTCTTC.

For this clone: Different DNA sequences within this sample yield the same CDR3. The chain combines TRBV20-1 with TRBJ2-1; unclear D gene. The CDR3 covers 10 residues. CDR1 and CDR2 (germline): DFQATT, SNEGSKA (reference sequence). Trimming pared 6 bases from V and 7 bases from J, leaving 7 bases between. The CDR3 is CSASRNEQFF. In DNA form, the CDR3 reads TGCAGTGCCTCCCGGAATGAGCAGTTCTTC.

The sample holds one count of this clone. The sample has other DNA sequences that encode this CDR3 too. The chain recombines TRBV5-8 with TRBJ2-7, with unresolved D. CDR1 and CDR2 from the germline V gene are SGHTS and YDEGEE. The ends were cut back, 2 bases at V and 3 bases at J, with 3 bases in the middle. The CDR3 sequence is 11 residues long. CDR3 amino acids: CASSFYYEQYF. DNA of the CDR3: TGTGCCAGCAGCTTCTACTACGAGCAGTACTTC.

The chain joins TRBV7-9 to TRBJ2-3, with 13 bases matching TRBD2. There are 17 residues in the CDR3. The germline V gene has CDR1 SEHNR and CDR2 FQNEAQ (reference sequence). V was clipped by 3 bases and J by 3 bases; unmatched bases: 6. The CDR3 DNA sequence: TGTGCCAGCAGCTTTATTTGGACTAGCGGGAGAACAGATACGCAGTATTTT. This translates into CASSFIWTSGRTDTQYF.

The V gene is TRBV7-9, the J gene TRBJ1-4; the D gene is possibly TRBD1 (6 bases). Per the germline V gene, CDR1 is SEHNR and CDR2 is FQNEAQ (reference sequence). V gave up 1 base and J gave up 13 bases, with 7 bases separating them. The CDR3 loop spans 11 amino acids. This CDR3 is CASSLGGALFF. In DNA form, the CDR3 reads TGTGCCAGCAGCTTAGGGGGGGCACTGTTTTTT. The full variable domain, in which reference TRBV7-9 and TRBJ1-4 provide the parts outside the CDR3, is DTGVSQNPRHKITKRGQNVTFRCDPISEHNRLYWYRQTLGQGPEFLTYFQNEAQLEKSRLLSDRFSAERPKGSFSTLEIQRTEQGDSAMYLCASSLGGALFFGSGTQLSVL.

The chain combines TRBV6-5 with TRBJ1-4; TRBD1 aligns across 8 bases. Losses at the gene ends were 5 bases for V and 7 bases for J; bases not matched to a gene: 6. The CDR3 totals 14 residues. Germline CDR1 and CDR2: MNHEY and SVGAGI. As DNA, the CDR3 is TGTGCCAGCAGTAAGACAGGGGCGGGTGAAAAACTGTTTTTT. Amino acids: CASSKTGAGEKLFF.

Note on this clone: This same CDR3 is encoded by further DNA sequences in the sample. The chain couples TRBV28 to TRBJ2-7; TRBD1 agrees at 8 bases. Unmatched junction bases numbered 5, after V lost 8 bases and J lost 2 bases. Germline CDR1 MDHEN, CDR2 SYDVKM. The CDR3 sequence is 13 residues long. Here the CDR3 DNA reads TGTGCCAGCGGCAGACAGGGGACCTACGAGCAGTACTTC. Protein: CASGRQGTYEQYF.